Shown below are 23 T cell receptor beta chains from a single sample sequenced in a study of identical twins (dated by TCRdb to about 2016). Libraries came from 5' RACE. This sample was sequenced with an Illumina HiSeq 2000. TCRdb reworked the public reads: Q25 trimming with fastp, MiXCR clone assembly, productive beta chains retained. Every CDR3 protein is listed once, alongside the most common genes and DNA of its rows. The sample profile shows approximately 250,000 distinct CDR3 sequences; around 6.5% of them were found once. In total, the top ten clones hold about 14% of the sample. The sample was also reused in another study, on T cells expressing NK-cell markers.

Sample: CD8+ T cells sorted from blood. The receptors here all came from a woman in her late teens or twenties in good health.

The sample holds a few counts of this clonotype. The chain uses TRBV7-6 and TRBJ2-1, with TRBD2 matching over 14 bases. CDR1 is SGHVS and CDR2 is FNYEAQ in the germline V gene. This CDR3 region has 18 residues. The V segment lost 5 bases and the J segment 3 bases; nucleotides outside the gene matches: 9. Here the CDR3 reads CASSQTSGRAEGYNEQFF. The CDR3 nucleotides read TGTGCCAGCAGCCAGACTAGCGGGAGGGCTGAAGGCTACAATGAGCAGTTCTTC. The complete variable domain, with remaining parts taken from reference TRBV7-6 and TRBJ2-1, reads GAGVSQSPRYKVTKRGQDVALRCDPISGHVSLYWYRQALGQGPEFLTYFNYEAQQDKSGLPNDRFSAERPEGSISTLTIQRTEQRDSAMYRCASSQTSGRAEGYNEQFFGPGTRLTVL.

This clonotype occurred a few times. This chain joins TRBV12-3 or TRBV12-4 and TRBJ2-7; D is unresolved. CDR3 length: 15 residues. Trimming stripped 5 bases from V and 3 bases from J, with 17 bases between. CDR3 sequence: CASSPSTMTIYEQYF. The CDR3 DNA reads as TGTGCCAGCAGTCCCTCGACGATGACAATCTACGAGCAGTACTTC.

This clonotype was seen repeatedly, ten times or more. V and J are TRBV15 and TRBJ2-1; TRBD2 might be the D (6 bases). CDR3 size: 15 residues. Trimming removed 1 base at V and 7 bases at J, with 14 bases between. From germline, CDR1 is LNHNV and CDR2 YYDKDF (reference sequence). The CDR3, as DNA: TGTGCCACCAGCAGAGTTGGGGGGATGGGGAATGAGCAGTTCTTC. Its protein product is CATSRVGGMGNEQFF. Full variable domain (rest looked up from reference TRBV15 and TRBJ2-1): DAMVIQNPRYQVTQFGKPVTLSCSQTLNHNVMYWYQQKSSQAPKLLFHYYDKDFNNEADTPDNFQSRRPNTSFCFLDIRSPGLGDTAMYLCATSRVGGMGNEQFFGPGTRLTVL.

In this sample, this clonotype is medium-sized. This chain links TRBV7-6 with TRBJ1-1; TRBD1 matches at 8 bases. There are 15 residues in the CDR3. V dropped 4 bases and J dropped 5; count of bases not matched to a gene: 9. From germline, CDR1 is SGHVS and CDR2 FNYEAQ. The CDR3 loop is CASSSWTGLRTEAFF. The CDR3 coding sequence is TGTGCCAGCAGCTCCTGGACAGGGCTAAGGACTGAAGCTTTCTTT.

This clonotype was seen ten or more times. The V call is TRBV5-1, the J call TRBJ2-7; D is unresolved. Germline V CDR1 and CDR2: SGHRS, YFSETQ. V was clipped by 6 bases and J by 2 bases, with 21 bases between them. The length of the CDR3 is 16 residues. CDR3 nucleotides: TGCGCCAGCACCTTCGGTAACAGCCCCTCAGCCTACGAGCAGTACTTC. It encodes CASTFGNSPSAYEQYF.

The chain recombines TRBV6-5 with TRBJ1-1, with no clear D. Trimming removed 0 bases from V and 8 bases from J, with 10 bases in between. The length of the CDR3 is 13 residues. Germline V gene lookup returns CDR1 MNHEY and CDR2 SVGAGI. The CDR3 reads CASSYSATDEAFF. Here the CDR3 DNA reads TGTGCCAGCAGTTACTCGGCCACGGACGAAGCTTTCTTT.

In this sample, this clonotype turned up a few times. The chain couples TRBV5-6 to TRBJ1-2; no clear D gene. The CDR3 length is 14 residues. Germline lookup yields CDR1 SGHDT and CDR2 YYEEEE. V was pared by 4 bases and J by 4 bases, with 14 bases between. In DNA form, the CDR3 reads TGTGCCAGCAGCCCTGGAGGAGTAGTCTATGGCTACACCTTC. Protein sequence: CASSPGGVVYGYTF. Full variable domain (missing parts from reference TRBV5-6 and TRBJ1-2): DAGVTQSPTHLIKTRGQQVTLRCSPKSGHDTVSWYQQALGQGPQFIFQYYEEEERQRGNFPDRFSGHQFPNYSSELNVNALLLGDSALYLCASSPGGVVYGYTFGSGTRLTVV.

This clonotype has at least ten counts. V and J are TRBV6-1 and TRBJ1-2; no reliable D call. CDR3 length: 14 residues. CDR1 is MNHNS and CDR2 is SASEGT in the germline V gene. Deletions cut 6 bases from V and 0 bases from J, with 11 bases between. In DNA, the CDR3 is TGTGCCAGCAGCTTGGGCCCGTCTAACTATGGCTACACCTTC. Translation gives CASSLGPSNYGYTF.

Many counts were recorded for this clonotype. V is TRBV19 and J is TRBJ2-4, with 9 bases matching TRBD2. The germline V gene has CDR1 LNHDA and CDR2 SQIVND (reference sequence). The CDR3 length is 16 residues. The J segment lost 6 bases and the V segment lost 1 base, leaving 7 bases of the junction unmatched. The CDR3 DNA sequence: TGTGCCAGTAGTATAGCTCGCACTAGCGGGCGAAACATTCAGTACTTC. This encodes CASSIARTSGRNIQYF. Filled out from reference TRBV19 and TRBJ2-4, the complete variable domain reads DGGITQSPKYLFRKEGQNVTLSCEQNLNHDAMYWYRQDPGQGLRLIYYSQIVNDFQKGDIAEGYSVSREKKESFPLTVTSAQKNPTAFYLCASSIARTSGRNIQYFGAGTRLSVL.

This clonotype was observed a few times. The DNA of the CDR3 is TGTGCCAGCAGCTTAGGTCACGGGAGCACTGAAGCTTTCTTT. It specifies CASSLGHGSTEAFF. The J gene is TRBJ1-1, the V gene TRBV7-9; D not resolved. CDR1 is SEHNR, CDR2 FQNEAQ, per germline (reference sequence). The CDR3 loop spans 14 amino acids. Trimming took off 1 base at V and 4 bases at J, with 10 bases between the two ends.

This clonotype has at least ten counts. The chain is built from TRBV4-3 and TRBJ1-2; D is ambiguous. Deletions cut 0 bases from V and 4 bases from J, with 9 bases between. Germline lookup yields CDR1 LGHNA and CDR2 YSLEER. The CDR3 extends over 14 amino acids. In DNA form, the CDR3 reads TGCGCCAGCAGCCAAGATCGAGTCGGCTATGGCTACACCTTC. Residues: CASSQDRVGYGYTF.

This clonotype showed up many times. The chain employs TRBV20-1 and TRBJ1-1; possible D gene TRBD1, 6 bases. This CDR3 is 16 amino acids long. Deletions cut 0 bases from V and 1 base from J, with 15 bases between. Germline lookup yields CDR1 DFQATT and CDR2 SNEGSKA (reference sequence). In DNA, the CDR3 is TGCAGTGCTAGAGACCCCAGGACAGTTCCGAACACTGAAGCTTTCTTT. Protein product: CSARDPRTVPNTEAFF.

This clonotype was seen many times. The J gene is TRBJ1-1, the V gene TRBV12-3 or TRBV12-4; D ambiguous. V was shortened by 5 bases and J by 1 base, with 2 bases between the two germline ends. The CDR3 runs to 11 residues. CDR3 DNA: TGTGCCAGCAGTCCGAACACTGAAGCTTTCTTT. Amino acids: CASSPNTEAFF.

This clonotype was seen only a few times. This chain joins TRBV5-1 and TRBJ2-5; TRBD1 aligns across 9 bases. Per the germline V gene, CDR1 is SGHRS and CDR2 is YFSETQ. The CDR3 consists of 13 residues. V lost 5 bases and J lost 5; bases outside the gene matches: 4. In DNA form, the CDR3 reads TGCGCCAGCAGAACAGGGGGCGAGGAGACCCAGTACTTC. Amino acids: CASRTGGEETQYF.

The sample holds a few counts of this clonotype. The chain couples TRBV29-1 to TRBJ2-1, with D possibly called TRBD1 or TRBD2 (5 bases each). Trimming shortened V by 6 bases and J by 16 bases, and 19 bases separated the two germline ends. CDR3 length: 11 residues. Germline assignment: CDR1 SQVTM and CDR2 ANQGSEA. This chain's CDR3 is CSVDQKGPGFF. The CDR3 nucleotides read TGCAGCGTGGACCAAAAGGGACCGGGTTTCTTC.

This clonotype came up a few times. The chain combines TRBV7-9 with TRBJ2-2; D call uncertain. In germline, CDR1 is SEHNR, CDR2 FQNEAQ (reference sequence). The V end lost 7 bases, the J end lost 1 base, and 16 bases lay between the germline ends. CDR3 size: 16 residues. CDR3 nucleotides: TGTGCCAGCACCGGCGTCCGATTAGGGAACACCGGGGAGCTGTTTTTT. Translating gives CASTGVRLGNTGELFF.

This clonotype was counted only a few times. The chain uses TRBV27 and TRBJ2-7, with a possible D match to TRBD2 (6 bases). The CDR3 is 18 amino acids. The V end lost 7 bases, the J end lost 7 bases, and 32 bases lay between the germline ends. The germline gives CDR1 MNHEY, CDR2 SMNVEV (reference sequence). The CDR3 DNA reads as TGTGCCAGCATCTATCCGGAGGAGGGCCTAGTTACGGATCTGGAGCAGTACTTC. Protein: CASIYPEEGLVTDLEQYF.

This clonotype showed up just a few times. The chain carries TRBV25-1 and TRBJ2-1, with D perhaps matching TRBD2 (5 bases). Trimming cost V 4 bases and J 6 bases, with 13 bases left between them. The CDR3 contains 14 residues. The V gene's germline CDR1 is MGHDK and CDR2 SYGVNS. The CDR3 DNA reads as TGTGCCAGCAGTGCCGCCGGGATCAGCAATGAGCAGTTCTTC. This codes for CASSAAGISNEQFF.

The rearrangement links TRBV11-2 to TRBJ2-1, with TRBD2 matching 14 bases. V lost 7 bases and J lost 1; bases outside the gene matches: 9. CDR1 and CDR2 from the germline V gene are SGHAT and FQNNGV. This CDR3 comprises 18 residues. The CDR3 DNA reads as TGTGCCAGCAAATACGGGACTAGCGGGAGTATATCCTACAATGAGCAGTTCTTC. Its protein is CASKYGTSGSISYNEQFF.

This clonotype has only a few counts. The V call is TRBV12-3 or TRBV12-4, the J call TRBJ2-1; D possibly corresponds to TRBD2 (5 bases). The CDR3 totals 12 residues. The V gene lost 7 bases and the J gene lost 8 bases, with 12 bases spanning the gap. The CDR3 DNA follows: TGTGCCAGCACGACGGGGTACTATGAGCAGTTCTTC. Its protein product is CASTTGYYEQFF.

This clonotype was recorded at least ten times. Its ends do not fully match the called genes, so a read error is possible. The chain couples TRBV3-1 to TRBJ2-7, with D hard to call. The CDR3 spans 13 residues. Per the germline V gene, CDR1 is LGHDT and CDR2 is YNNKEL (reference sequence). The CDR3 region is CASSPGFSYEQYF. CDR3 DNA sequence: TGTGCCAGCAGCCCGGGCTTCTCCTATGAGCAGTACTTC.

This clonotype was counted between two and nine times. The rearrangement links TRBV5-1 to TRBJ1-2; no clear D gene. Trimming stripped 0 bases from V and 5 bases from J, with 8 bases between. The CDR3 loop spans 13 amino acids. CDR1 SGHRS and CDR2 YFSETQ come from the germline V gene. In DNA form, the CDR3 reads TGCGCCAGCAGCTTGGAGACGTCATATGGCTACACCTTC. Translation gives CASSLETSYGYTF. Using reference TRBV5-1 and TRBJ1-2 for the parts outside the CDR3, the full variable domain is KAGVTQTPRYLIKTRGQQVTLSCSPISGHRSVSWYQQTPGQGLQFLFEYFSETQRNKGNFPGRFSGRQFSNSRSEMNVSTLELGDSALYLCASSLETSYGYTFGSGTRLTVV.

V usage is TRBV7-9 and J usage is TRBJ2-3; TRBD1 agrees at 9 bases. CDR3 length: 15 amino acids. The trim removed 6 bases at V and 7 bases at J, leaving 11 bases unmatched. CDR1 and CDR2 (germline): SEHNR, FQNEAQ (reference sequence). CDR3 nucleotide sequence: TGTGCCAGCAGTCGGACAGGGGCCGAGGCGAATACGCAGTATTTT. The encoded protein is CASSRTGAEANTQYF.